This TCR beta chain was identified in a study of blood T cell repertoires in COVID-19. Study as a whole: Collection of acute and convalescent COVID-19 samples took place in the United States, Italy and Spain. T cells, B-cell-depleted T cells, or PBMCs provided the cDNA or gDNA that served as material.

Under the authors' procedure: Using reference gene primer amplification, nucleated cell counts were estimated. TCRdb's table, derived via immunoSEQ multiplex PCR, lists solely in-frame clones and lacks some. That table is the source of V, J and clone size, and D and trimming were worked out from the DNA. The sample lists about 170,000 clones; 83% were seen once. This clone was recorded once. Germline CDR1 is SGDLS and CDR2 is YYNGEE. The V gene end was trimmed by 4 bases and the J gene end by 2 bases; junction bases not matched to a gene: 13. The CDR3 runs to 18 residues. This chain links TRBV9 with TRBJ2-2, with 8 bases matching TRBD1. The material sequenced was peripheral blood. This TCR was recovered from a woman aged 80 or over with acute or convalescent COVID-19. CDR3 residues: CASSSNRGFFPNTGELFF. The CDR3 nucleotides are TGTGCCAGCAGCTCGAACAGGGGGTTCTTTCCTAACACCGGGGAGCTGTTTTTT.